The 26 T cell receptor beta chains in this list originate from one sample, sequenced in a study of blood T cell repertoires in COVID-19. Here immunoSEQ multiplex PCR was the method, and the copy in TCRdb shows in-frame clones only, minus some. The repertoire holds roughly 400,000 clones, with about 83% as singletons. Sequences were obtained from PBMCs or T cells enriched from blood (not recorded which). The receptors shown here come from a woman aged 50 to 60 who had recovered from COVID-19.

The rearrangement uses TRBV4-3 and TRBJ2-2; D is undetermined. CDR1 and CDR2 (germline): LGHNA, YSLEER. Trimming cost V 1 base and J 1 base, with 7 bases left between them. The CDR3 spans 15 residues. The chain's CDR3 is CASSQGLGNTGELFF. The CDR3, as DNA: TGCGCCAGCAGCCAAGGACTGGGGAACACCGGGGAGCTGTTTTTT.

The chain recombines TRBV30 with TRBJ1-2; no clear D. Trimming removed 2 bases from V and 7 bases from J, with 20 bases in between. From germline, CDR1 is GTSNPN and CDR2 SVGIG (reference sequence). This CDR3 is 15 amino acids long. CDR3 sequence (DNA): TGTGCCTGGAGTCAAACTCGATCAGGATTAAGTGGCTACACCTTC. Residues: CAWSQTRSGLSGYTF.

The chain joins TRBV18 to TRBJ1-6, with D tentatively TRBD1 (5 bases). Looked up from germline, CDR1 is KGHSH and CDR2 is LQKENI. The V gene lost 3 bases and the J gene lost 9 bases, with 9 bases spanning the gap. CDR3 size: 13 residues. CDR3 sequence reads: CASSPDTFSPLHF. The CDR3 region has the DNA TGTGCCAGCTCACCGGACACTTTTTCACCCCTCCACTTT. Looking up the rest from reference TRBV18 and TRBJ1-6 gives the full variable domain: NAGVMQNPRHLVRRRGQEARLRCSPMKGHSHVYWYRQLPEEGLKFMVYLQKENIIDESGMPKERFSAEFPKEGPSILRIQQVVRGDSAAYFCASSPDTFSPLHFGNGTRLTVT.

The chain has TRBV6-4 and TRBJ2-5; 10 bases fit TRBD1. The CDR3 has 16 residues. The germline gives CDR1 MRHNA, CDR2 SNTAGT. Unmatched junction bases numbered 11, after V lost 6 bases and J lost 4 bases. CDR3 residues: CASSVSGTGERETQYF. CDR3 nucleotides: TGTGCCAGCAGCGTCTCCGGGACAGGGGAGAGAGAGACCCAGTACTTC.

The chain combines TRBV7-9 with TRBJ1-6, with 8 bases aligning to TRBD1. The CDR3 extends over 16 amino acids. Germline values: CDR1 SEHNR, CDR2 FQNEAQ (reference sequence). J was trimmed by 5 bases and V by 5 bases; bases with no gene match: 8. The CDR3 sequence: CASSPPGTGNNSPLHF. In DNA form, the CDR3 reads TGTGCCAGCAGCCCCCCCGGGACAGGCAATAATTCACCCCTCCACTTT.

The genes are TRBV18 and TRBJ2-7, with TRBD1 identical over 7 bases. The J segment lost 0 bases and the V segment lost 5 bases, leaving 4 bases of the junction unmatched. CDR3 length: 14 amino acids. CDR1 is KGHSH and CDR2 is LQKENI in the germline V gene. In nucleotides, the CDR3 is TGTGCCAGCTCAGGGGACAGAAACTCCTACGAGCAGTACTTC. Translated, it gives CASSGDRNSYEQYF.

Only one count was recorded for this clone. The chain uses TRBV6-6 and TRBJ1-2; possibly TRBD1 for D (5 bases). V shed 6 bases and J shed 0 bases, with 17 bases lying between them. The V gene's germline CDR1 is MNHNY and CDR2 SVGAGI (reference sequence). The CDR3 loop spans 16 amino acids. The DNA of the CDR3 is TGTGCCAGCAGCCCCAGGGCTAACAGAGCTAACTATGGCTACACCTTC. Encoded protein: CASSPRANRANYGYTF.

The chain links TRBV12-2 to TRBJ1-5. TRBV12-2 is reported as a pseudogene. This CDR3 is built from 16 residues. The CDR3 DNA is TGTGCAAGTCGCTCTTTAAAGGGAGGTAGCAATCAGCCCCAGCATTTT. This encodes CASRSLKGGSNQPQHF.

The rearrangement joins TRBV29-1 to TRBJ2-7; 10 positions agree with TRBD1. There are 13 residues in the CDR3. CDR1 is SQVTM and CDR2 is ANQGSEA in the germline V gene. V was clipped by 6 bases and J by 4 bases; unmatched bases: 6. As DNA, the CDR3 is TGCAGCGTAGCCGGGACAGGGGTATACGAGCAGTACTTC. Translated, it gives CSVAGTGVYEQYF.

This chain uses TRBV25-1 with TRBJ1-4; D is perhaps TRBD1 (5 bases). The V end lost 4 bases, the J end lost 7 bases, and 13 bases lay between the germline ends. CDR3 size: 14 residues. CDR1 is MGHDK and CDR2 is SYGVNS in the germline V gene. The CDR3 nucleotides read TGTGCCAGCAGTGCCCCAGGGTTAGGTGAAAAACTGTTTTTT. Translated: CASSAPGLGEKLFF.

The V gene is TRBV27, the J gene TRBJ2-6; TRBD1 might be the D (6 bases). This CDR3 spans 13 amino acids. The V gene's germline CDR1 is MNHEY and CDR2 SMNVEV (reference sequence). Trimming took off 7 bases at V and 2 bases at J, with 6 bases between the two ends. CDR3 sequence (DNA): TGTGCCAGCACAGGGGCTGGGGCCAACGTCCTGACTTTC. Translated, it gives CASTGAGANVLTF.

This chain joins TRBV25-1 and TRBJ2-3, with 12 bases fitting TRBD2. The CDR3 covers 18 residues. Germline CDR1 MGHDK, CDR2 SYGVNS. Losses at the gene ends were 6 bases for V and 2 bases for J; bases not matched to a gene: 12. The CDR3, as DNA: TGTGCCAGCAGCCTGCCGACACTAGCGGGGGGAATCACAGATACGCAGTATTTT. Protein: CASSLPTLAGGITDTQYF.

The chain combines TRBV7-6 with TRBJ2-3; 9 bases line up with TRBD1. With 0 bases clipped from V and 0 bases from J, the junction kept 10 bases outside the gene matches. Germline assignment: CDR1 SGHVS and CDR2 FNYEAQ. The CDR3 totals 19 residues. CDR3 sequence reads: CASSLARGLDRGSTDTQYF. The CDR3 region has the DNA TGTGCCAGCAGCTTAGCGAGGGGCTTGGACAGGGGAAGCACAGATACGCAGTATTTT.

V usage is TRBV7-6 and J usage is TRBJ1-2; the D gene is possibly TRBD1 (5 bases). The CDR3 has 14 amino acids. Germline CDR1 and CDR2: SGHVS and FNYEAQ. V lost 1 base and J 3 bases, leaving 9 bases between the germline ends. CDR3 region: CASSLEARDYGYTF. In DNA, the CDR3 is TGTGCCAGCAGCTTAGAGGCCAGGGACTATGGCTACACCTTC.

The chain combines TRBV21-1 with TRBJ1-5; the table's D call, TRBD1, was not checked against the DNA. TRBV21-1 is given as a pseudogene. The CDR3 runs to 14 residues. Here the CDR3 reads CASSKGPGNQPQHF. DNA of the CDR3: TGTGCCAGCAGCAAAGGGCCTGGCAATCAGCCCCAGCATTTT.

The chain uses TRBV27 and TRBJ1-6; D possibly corresponds to TRBD1 (5 bases). The germline V and J ends were trimmed by 6 bases and 6 bases, with 15 bases remaining between them. The CDR3 is made up of 15 amino acids. Germline V lookup: CDR1 MNHEY, CDR2 SMNVEV (reference sequence). The CDR3 DNA reads TGTGCCAGCAGCTCCCTCGGGGGAAGTAATTCACCCCTCCACTTT. Translation: CASSSLGGSNSPLHF.

Here the CDR3 DNA reads TGTGCCAGCTCACATCCATCGAACACTGAAGCTTTCTTT. Its protein product is CASSHPSNTEAFF. The gene calls are TRBV18 and TRBJ1-1; D is ambiguous. V was shortened by 4 bases and J by 1 base, with 7 bases between the two germline ends. The CDR3 consists of 13 residues. Germline CDR1 is KGHSH and CDR2 is LQKENI.

The V gene is TRBV2, the J gene TRBJ1-6; possibly TRBD1 for D (5 bases). The V end was cut by 3 bases, the J end by 9 bases, with 15 bases between. This CDR3 comprises 15 residues. Germline CDR1 is SNHLY and CDR2 is FYNNEI. CDR3 in DNA: TGTGCCAGCAGTGACCCCCAGGGTGCTGGTTCACCCCTCCACTTT. Residues: CASSDPQGAGSPLHF.

This clone has more than one count but fewer than ten. This sequence joins TRBV12-3 or TRBV12-4 and TRBJ1-2; D uncertain. The CDR3 totals 12 residues. With 6 bases removed from V and 14 bases from J, the gap between germline ends came to 19 bases. CDR3 sequence: CASSRSDTLQTF. The CDR3 DNA is TGTGCCAGCAGCCGCTCAGACACGTTACAGACCTTC.

The chain has TRBV12-5 and TRBJ2-2; 7 positions agree with TRBD1. Germline V gene lookup returns CDR1 LGHNT and CDR2 FRNRAP. This CDR3 region has 17 residues. Trimming cost V 0 bases and J 0 bases; bases outside gene matches: 4. The CDR3 loop is CASGLVLGQSNTGELFF. DNA for the CDR3: TGTGCTAGTGGTTTGGTACTGGGACAGTCGAACACCGGGGAGCTGTTTTTT. Combining the CDR3 with reference TRBV12-5 and TRBJ2-2 gives the whole variable domain DARVTQTPRHKVTEMGQEVTMRCQPILGHNTVFWYRQTMMQGLELLAYFRNRAPLDDSGMPKDRFSAEMPDATLATLKIQPSEPRDSAVYFCASGLVLGQSNTGELFFGEGSRLTVL.

The chain carries TRBV15 and TRBJ2-3; TRBD1 might be the D (5 bases). V lost 3 bases, J lost 5 bases, and 12 bases lay in between. This CDR3 is built from 14 residues. CDR1 and CDR2 (germline): LNHNV, YYDKDF (reference sequence). In nucleotides, the CDR3 is TGTGCCACCAGCAGGCTTAGGGGTTTAGATACGCAGTATTTT. Protein product: CATSRLRGLDTQYF.

The chain is built from TRBV7-2 and TRBJ2-7, with TRBD2 matching 12 bases. Germline CDR1 SGHTA, CDR2 FQGNSA. CDR3 length: 14 amino acids. Trimming at V came to 5 bases and at J to 7 bases, leaving 6 bases not matched to a gene. The CDR3 region has the DNA TGTGCCAGCAGCCCTAGCGGGGGGGCGAGGGAGCAGTACTTC. Translating it yields CASSPSGGAREQYF.

V usage is TRBV9 and J usage is TRBJ2-1; 9 bases map to TRBD1. The CDR3 consists of 17 residues. In germline, CDR1 is SGDLS, CDR2 YYNGEE. J lost 6 bases, V lost 2 bases, and 12 bases had no gene match. CDR3 loop: CASSVGDRDFLSNEQFF. Written as DNA, the CDR3 is TGTGCCAGCAGCGTTGGGGACAGGGATTTTTTAAGCAATGAGCAGTTCTTC.

This chain links TRBV18 with TRBJ2-1; TRBD2 matches at 7 bases. Germline-derived CDR1 and CDR2 are KGHSH and LQKENI. The length of the CDR3 is 15 residues. V gave up 3 bases and J gave up 7 bases; unmatched junction bases: 9. CDR3 nucleotide sequence: TGTGCCAGCTCACCTGCTAGCGGAACCTTAAATGAGCAGTTCTTC. Amino acids: CASSPASGTLNEQFF.

V usage is TRBV24-1 and J usage is TRBJ1-2, with TRBD1 matching over 7 bases. Losses at the gene ends were 4 bases for V and 6 bases for J; bases not matched to a gene: 7. The germline V gene has CDR1 KGHDR and CDR2 SFDVKD. The CDR3 runs 14 residues. CDR3 region: CATSDRQGLHGYTF. CDR3 bases: TGTGCCACCAGTGACAGACAGGGACTCCATGGCTACACCTTC.

The gene calls are TRBV28 and TRBJ1-4, with 9 bases aligning to TRBD1. The CDR3 extends over 15 amino acids. Trimming took 7 bases from V and 8 from J; bases not matched to a gene: 11. The germline gives CDR1 MDHEN, CDR2 SYDVKM. The CDR3 coding sequence is TGTGCCAGCAAGGGGACAGGGTTCGATAACGAAAAACTGTTTTTT. It codes for CASKGTGFDNEKLFF.